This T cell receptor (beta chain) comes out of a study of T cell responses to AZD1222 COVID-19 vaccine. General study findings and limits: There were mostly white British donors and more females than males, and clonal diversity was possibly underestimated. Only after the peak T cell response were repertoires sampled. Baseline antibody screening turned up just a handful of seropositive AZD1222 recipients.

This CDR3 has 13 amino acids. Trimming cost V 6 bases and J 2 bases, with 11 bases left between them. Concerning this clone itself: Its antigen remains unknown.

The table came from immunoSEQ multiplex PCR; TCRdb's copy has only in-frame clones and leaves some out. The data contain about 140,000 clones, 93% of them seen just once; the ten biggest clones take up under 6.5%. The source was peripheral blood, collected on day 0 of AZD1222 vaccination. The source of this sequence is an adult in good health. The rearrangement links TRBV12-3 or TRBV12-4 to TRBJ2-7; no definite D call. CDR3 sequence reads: CASSPTSPYEQYF. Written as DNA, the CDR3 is TGTGCCAGCAGCCCGACTTCCCCCTACGAGCAGTACTTC.